Listed here are 23 T cell receptor beta chains from one sample, sequenced in a study of T cell responses to AZD1222 COVID-19 vaccine. TCRdb's copy holds only in-frame clones and misses some; the assay was immunoSEQ multiplex PCR. The sample lists 90,000 to 120,000 clones, approximately 90% seen once, with 2.5% in the top ten. The source was peripheral blood, collected 28 days after the second AZD1222 dose. The source is an adult who received the AZD1222 COVID-19 vaccine.

The CDR3 reads CASSLGGNTGELFF. The DNA of the CDR3 is TGCGCCAGCAGCTTGGGGGGAAACACCGGGGAGCTGTTTTTT. The chain couples TRBV5-1 to TRBJ2-2; D is ambiguous. The CDR3 covers 14 residues. Germline V lookup: CDR1 SGHRS, CDR2 YFSETQ. Trimming pared 0 bases from V and 2 bases from J, leaving 5 bases between.

The genes are TRBV12-3 or TRBV12-4 and TRBJ1-4; D call uncertain. The length of the CDR3 is 13 residues. V was clipped by 1 base and J by 13 bases, with 13 bases between them. The CDR3 nucleotides read TGTGCCAGCAGTTTAGACAGTCGGGTTGGACTGTTTTTT. Encoded protein: CASSLDSRVGLFF.

The rearrangement uses TRBV3-1 (or the pseudogene TRBV3-2) and TRBJ2-3; 12 bases map to TRBD2. V was clipped by 5 bases and J by 5 bases; unmatched bases: 8. The CDR3 is made up of 16 amino acids. Germline V gene lookup returns CDR1 LGHDT and CDR2 YNNKEL (reference sequence). Here the CDR3 reads CASSEATSGRVDTQYF. The CDR3 region has the DNA TGTGCCAGCAGCGAAGCGACTAGCGGGAGAGTAGATACGCAGTATTTT.

The V call is TRBV27, the J call TRBJ2-1, with 16 bases that match TRBD2. V lost 5 bases, J lost 9 bases, and 7 bases stayed unmatched. The CDR3 loop spans 16 amino acids. Germline V gene data show CDR1 as MNHEY and CDR2 as SMNVEV (reference sequence). CDR3 in DNA: TGTGCCAGCAGTCAGCCGGGACTAGCGGGAGGGAGTGAGCAGTTCTTC. As protein: CASSQPGLAGGSEQFF.

V gene TRBV5-4 combines with J gene TRBJ2-7; 8 bases fit TRBD2. V trimming: 5 bases; J trimming: 1 base; junction bases outside the gene matches: 8. This CDR3 region has 15 residues. Germline V gene data show CDR1 as SGHNT and CDR2 as YYREEE (reference sequence). The CDR3 protein is CASRPGLARSYEQYF. For the CDR3, the DNA is TGTGCCAGCAGACCAGGACTAGCCCGGTCCTACGAGCAGTACTTC.

This clone was detected a few times. The chain recombines TRBV19 with TRBJ1-1; D gene unclear. Germline V CDR1 and CDR2: LNHDA, SQIVND (reference sequence). This CDR3 contains 13 residues. Between the trimmed V and J ends, which lost 7 bases and 3 bases, there was a span of 12 bases. In DNA, the CDR3 is TGTGCCAGTACAAGGACGTCGTACACTGAAGCTTTCTTT. This codes for CASTRTSYTEAFF.

The rearrangement links TRBV4-2 to TRBJ2-3; 7 positions match TRBD2. The V gene's germline CDR1 is LGHNA and CDR2 YNFKEQ. This CDR3 is 17 amino acids long. Trimming cost V 0 bases and J 3 bases; bases outside gene matches: 9. The CDR3 loop is CASSQDLGGSWTDTQYF. Written as DNA, the CDR3 is TGTGCCAGCAGCCAAGATCTTGGCGGGAGCTGGACAGATACGCAGTATTTT.

The chain couples TRBV11-2 to TRBJ1-2, with TRBD1 matching 7 bases. With V trimmed by 3 bases and J by 2 bases, 0 bases remained unmatched. The CDR3 loop spans 13 amino acids. The germline CDR1 and CDR2 sequences are SGHAT and FQNNGV. The CDR3 is CASSLDRNYGYTF. In DNA form, the CDR3 reads TGTGCCAGCAGCTTGGACAGGAACTATGGCTACACCTTC.

The chain uses TRBV28 and TRBJ2-5; 7 positions match TRBD1. The CDR3 contains 15 residues. Trimming removed 4 bases from V and 6 bases from J; junction bases left unmatched: 11. Germline CDR1 and CDR2: MDHEN and SYDVKM. The CDR3 nucleotides are TGTGCCAGCAGTTCCAACAAAAGACAGGGAAAGACCCAGTACTTC. This gives the protein CASSSNKRQGKTQYF.

In its sample, this clone was seen a few times. The rearrangement uses TRBV5-1 and TRBJ1-3; the D gene is possibly TRBD1 (6 bases). The CDR3 has 13 residues. From germline, CDR1 is SGHRS and CDR2 YFSETQ. V shed 6 bases and J shed 2 bases, with 9 bases lying between them. CDR3 residues: CASNPGAGNTIYF. In nucleotides, the CDR3 is TGCGCCAGCAATCCAGGGGCTGGAAACACCATATATTTT. Combining the CDR3 with reference TRBV5-1 and TRBJ1-3 gives the whole variable domain KAGVTQTPRYLIKTRGQQVTLSCSPISGHRSVSWYQQTPGQGLQFLFEYFSETQRNKGNFPGRFSGRQFSNSRSEMNVSTLELGDSALYLCASNPGAGNTIYFGEGSWLTVV.

The chain employs TRBV6-1 and TRBJ2-1; D remains ambiguous. Trimming shortened V by 2 bases and J by 8 bases, and 16 bases separated the two germline ends. The length of the CDR3 is 15 residues. Germline lookup yields CDR1 MNHNS and CDR2 SASEGT. This chain's CDR3 is CASSEPVMVIDEQFF. DNA for the CDR3: TGTGCCAGCAGTGAACCCGTCATGGTAATCGATGAGCAGTTCTTC.

For the CDR3, the DNA is TGTGCCTGGAGTTGGCGGAACGGGGAGCTGTTTTTT. Protein product: CAWSWRNGELFF. V and J are TRBV30 and TRBJ2-2; the D is unclear. The CDR3 consists of 12 residues. Germline V lookup: CDR1 GTSNPN, CDR2 SVGIG (reference sequence). The V end was cut by 2 bases, the J end by 7 bases, with 8 bases between.

The J gene is TRBJ2-3, the V gene TRBV29-1; D remains unclear. This CDR3 has 12 residues. The V gene's germline CDR1 is SQVTM and CDR2 ANQGSEA. Between the trimmed V and J ends, which lost 4 bases and 5 bases, there was a span of 10 bases. The CDR3 nucleotides are TGCAGCGTTGTACCAGGTGGAGATACGCAGTATTTT. This sequence encodes CSVVPGGDTQYF.

The chain uses TRBV7-9 and TRBJ2-7; TRBD2 matches 8 bases. Germline assignment: CDR1 SEHNR and CDR2 FQNEAQ (reference sequence). V dropped 1 base and J dropped 0; count of bases not matched to a gene: 5. There are 16 residues in the CDR3. The CDR3 sequence: CASSLEISGISYEQYF. DNA for the CDR3: TGTGCCAGCAGCTTAGAGATTAGCGGGATCTCCTACGAGCAGTACTTC.

V is TRBV27 and J is TRBJ2-7, with TRBD2 identical over 11 bases. With 5 bases clipped from V and 0 bases from J, the junction kept 6 bases outside the gene matches. Germline V gene lookup returns CDR1 MNHEY and CDR2 SMNVEV (reference sequence). The CDR3 spans 16 residues. DNA of the CDR3: TGTGCCAGCAGTCCGTCGACTAGCGGGATCTCCTACGAGCAGTACTTC. Translation: CASSPSTSGISYEQYF.

This chain links TRBV12-3 or TRBV12-4 with TRBJ1-2, with 7 bases identical to TRBD1. With 6 bases clipped from V and 4 bases from J, the junction kept 5 bases outside the gene matches. The CDR3 totals 13 residues. The CDR3 region is CASSQGGGYGYTF. The CDR3 DNA is TGTGCCAGCAGCCAAGGGGGCGGCTATGGCTACACCTTC.

The chain has TRBV5-6 and TRBJ2-7, with 8 bases that match TRBD1. V shed 0 bases and J 0 bases; nucleotides not matched to a gene: 5. CDR1 and CDR2 from the germline V gene are SGHDT and YYEEEE. The CDR3 totals 16 residues. In DNA, the CDR3 is TGTGCCAGCAGCTTGGGGACAGGGTCTTTCTCCTACGAGCAGTACTTC. Encoded protein: CASSLGTGSFSYEQYF.

The chain carries TRBV15 and TRBJ1-2; 8 nucleotides line up with TRBD1. The germline V gene has CDR1 LNHNV and CDR2 YYDKDF (reference sequence). After removal of 1 base from V and 3 bases from J, the junction contained 1 base not matched to a gene. The CDR3 runs to 14 residues. The CDR3 nucleotides are TGTGCCACCAGCAGAGCGGACAGGGACTATGGCTACACCTTC. It yields the protein CATSRADRDYGYTF.

This clone came up many times. This chain's CDR3 is CASTASGRAGGQETQYF. CDR3 coding DNA: TGTGCCAGCACCGCTAGCGGGAGGGCCGGAGGGCAAGAGACCCAGTACTTC. The chain uses TRBV2 and TRBJ2-5; 12 nucleotides match TRBD2. CDR1 and CDR2 (germline): SNHLY, FYNNEI. There are 17 residues in the CDR3. V was clipped by 7 bases and J by 2 bases; unmatched bases: 11.

This chain connects TRBV5-4 to TRBJ1-4; 7 positions match TRBD1. The CDR3 has 17 residues. CDR1 is SGHNT and CDR2 is YYREEE in the germline V gene (reference sequence). V was pared by 0 bases and J by 6 bases, with 11 bases of the junction left unmatched. The CDR3 sequence: CASSLGDLGTADEKLFF. The CDR3 DNA sequence: TGTGCCAGCAGCTTGGGGGATCTCGGGACAGCTGATGAAAAACTGTTTTTT.

The chain employs TRBV19 and TRBJ2-3, with 12 bases lining up with TRBD2. J gave up 6 bases and V 4 bases, and 5 bases lay outside the gene matches. The CDR3 is made up of 15 amino acids. From germline, CDR1 is LNHDA and CDR2 SQIVND (reference sequence). Written as DNA, the CDR3 is TGTGCCAGTAGTACTAGCGGGAGGGCCTCGGATACGCAGTATTTT. This gives the protein CASSTSGRASDTQYF.

The rearrangement joins TRBV4-1 to TRBJ2-3; possible D gene TRBD1, 6 bases. The V and J ends lost 1 base and 3 bases respectively, with 14 bases between them. Germline-derived CDR1 and CDR2 are MGHRA and YSYEKL. CDR3 size: 16 residues. The CDR3 bases are TGCGCCAGCAGCCAAGGTGCAGGGGTAGGAACAGATACGCAGTATTTT. As protein: CASSQGAGVGTDTQYF.

The rearrangement joins TRBV6-5 to TRBJ1-5; perhaps TRBD1 as D (5 bases). The CDR3 is made up of 15 amino acids. V was trimmed by 5 bases and J by 0 bases, leaving 11 bases between them. Germline V gene sequence: CDR1 MNHEY, CDR2 SVGAGI. CDR3 residues: CASSPRDVSNQPQHF. In DNA form, the CDR3 reads TGTGCCAGCAGTCCACGGGACGTTAGCAATCAGCCCCAGCATTTT.